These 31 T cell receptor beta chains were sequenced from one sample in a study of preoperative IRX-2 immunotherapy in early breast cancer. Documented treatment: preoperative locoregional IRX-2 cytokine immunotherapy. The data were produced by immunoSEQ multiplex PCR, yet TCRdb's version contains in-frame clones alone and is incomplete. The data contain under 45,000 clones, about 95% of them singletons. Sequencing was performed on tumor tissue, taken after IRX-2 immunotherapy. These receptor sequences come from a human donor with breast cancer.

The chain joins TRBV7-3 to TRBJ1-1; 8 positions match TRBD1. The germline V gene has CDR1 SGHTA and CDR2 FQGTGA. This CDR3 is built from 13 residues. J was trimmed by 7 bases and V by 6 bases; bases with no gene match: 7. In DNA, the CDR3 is TGTGCCAGCAGTCGGGACAGGCAATATGAAGCTTTCTTT. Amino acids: CASSRDRQYEAFF.

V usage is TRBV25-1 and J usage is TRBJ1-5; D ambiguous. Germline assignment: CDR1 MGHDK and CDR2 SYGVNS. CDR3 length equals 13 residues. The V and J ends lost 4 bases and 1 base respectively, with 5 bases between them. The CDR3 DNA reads TGTGCCAGCAGTGCGGGGAGCAATCAGCCCCAGCATTTT. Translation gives CASSAGSNQPQHF.

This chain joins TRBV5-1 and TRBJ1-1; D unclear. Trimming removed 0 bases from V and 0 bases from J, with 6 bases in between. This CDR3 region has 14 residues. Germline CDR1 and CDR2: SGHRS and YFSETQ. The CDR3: CASSLGDLNTEAFF. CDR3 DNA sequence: TGCGCCAGCAGCTTGGGTGATTTGAACACTGAAGCTTTCTTT.

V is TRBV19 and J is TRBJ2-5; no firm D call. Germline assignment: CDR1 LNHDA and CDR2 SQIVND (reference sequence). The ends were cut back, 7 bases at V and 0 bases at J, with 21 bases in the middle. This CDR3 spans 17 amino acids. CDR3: CASTKSGSYPYQETQYF. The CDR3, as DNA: TGTGCCAGTACTAAATCAGGATCGTACCCGTACCAAGAGACCCAGTACTTC.

CDR3 sequence: CASIHRGDNEQFF. For the CDR3, the DNA is TGCGCCAGCATTCACAGGGGTGATAATGAGCAGTTCTTC. The chain links TRBV10-1 to TRBJ2-1; 7 bases match TRBD1. In germline, CDR1 is WNHNN, CDR2 SYGVQD (reference sequence). V lost 7 bases to trimming and J lost 7 bases; unmatched junction nucleotides: 7. This CDR3 has 13 amino acids.

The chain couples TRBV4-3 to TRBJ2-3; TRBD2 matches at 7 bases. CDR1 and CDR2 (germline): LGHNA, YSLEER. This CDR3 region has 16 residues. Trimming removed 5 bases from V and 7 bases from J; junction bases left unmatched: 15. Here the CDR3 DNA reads TGCGCCAGCAGCACCACTCTAGCTGGGGGGGGTAATACGCAGTATTTT. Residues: CASSTTLAGGGNTQYF.

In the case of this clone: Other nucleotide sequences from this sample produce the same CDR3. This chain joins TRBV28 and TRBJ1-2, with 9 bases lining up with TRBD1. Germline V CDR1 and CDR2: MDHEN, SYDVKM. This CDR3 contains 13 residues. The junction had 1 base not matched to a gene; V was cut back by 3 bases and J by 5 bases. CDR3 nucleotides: TGTGCCAGCAGTTTGGGGACAGGGTATGGCTACACCTTC. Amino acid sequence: CASSLGTGYGYTF.

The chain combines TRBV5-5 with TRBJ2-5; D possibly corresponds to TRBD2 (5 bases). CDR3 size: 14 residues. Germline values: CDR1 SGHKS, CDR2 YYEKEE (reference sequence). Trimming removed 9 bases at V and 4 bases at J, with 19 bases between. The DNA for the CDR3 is TGTGCCACCACCCCCGAAGGGCGGGCAGAGACCCAGTACTTC. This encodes CATTPEGRAETQYF.

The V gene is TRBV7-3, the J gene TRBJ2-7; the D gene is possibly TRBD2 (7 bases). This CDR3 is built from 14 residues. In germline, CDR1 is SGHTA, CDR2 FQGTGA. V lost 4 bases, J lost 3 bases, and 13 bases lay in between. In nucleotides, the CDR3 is TGTGCCAGCAGCTCCACGGGGGGCGGCTACGAGCAGTACTTC. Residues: CASSSTGGGYEQYF.

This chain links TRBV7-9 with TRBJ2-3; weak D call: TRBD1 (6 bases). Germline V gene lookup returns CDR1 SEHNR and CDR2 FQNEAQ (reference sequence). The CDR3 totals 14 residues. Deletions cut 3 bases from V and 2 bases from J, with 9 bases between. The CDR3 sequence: CASSLAGVTDTQYF. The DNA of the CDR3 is TGTGCCAGCAGCTTGGCAGGGGTCACAGATACGCAGTATTTT.

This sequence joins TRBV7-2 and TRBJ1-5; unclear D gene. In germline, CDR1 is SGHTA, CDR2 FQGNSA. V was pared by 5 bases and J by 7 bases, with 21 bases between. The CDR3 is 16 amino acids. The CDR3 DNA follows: TGTGCCAGCAGCCCCCCGAACGCGGGCCCATCACAGCCCCAGCATTTT. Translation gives CASSPPNAGPSQPQHF.

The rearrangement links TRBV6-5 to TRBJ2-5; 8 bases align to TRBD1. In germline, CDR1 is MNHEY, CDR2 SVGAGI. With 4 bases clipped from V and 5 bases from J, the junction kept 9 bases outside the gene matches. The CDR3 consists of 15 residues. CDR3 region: CASSSRTGPGETQYF. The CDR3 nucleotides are TGTGCCAGCAGTTCCCGGACAGGGCCAGGGGAGACCCAGTACTTC.

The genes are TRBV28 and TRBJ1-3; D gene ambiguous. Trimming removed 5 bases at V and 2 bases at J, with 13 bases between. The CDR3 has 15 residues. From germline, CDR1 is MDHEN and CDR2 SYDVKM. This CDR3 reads CASSPLLRAGNTIYF. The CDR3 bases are TGTGCCAGCAGTCCTCTACTAAGGGCTGGAAACACCATATATTTT. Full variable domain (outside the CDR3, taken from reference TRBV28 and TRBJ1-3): DVKVTQSSRYLVKRTGEKVFLECVQDMDHENMFWYRQDPGLGLRLIYFSYDVKMKEKGDIPEGYSVSREKKERFSLILESASTNQTSMYLCASSPLLRAGNTIYFGEGSWLTVV.

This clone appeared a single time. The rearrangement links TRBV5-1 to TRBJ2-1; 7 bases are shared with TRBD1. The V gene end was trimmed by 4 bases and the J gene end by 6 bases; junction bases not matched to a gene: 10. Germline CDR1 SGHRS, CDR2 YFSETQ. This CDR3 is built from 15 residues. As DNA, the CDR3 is TGCGCCAGCAGCCTACGACAGGGTGAGGGCAATGAGCAGTTCTTC. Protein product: CASSLRQGEGNEQFF. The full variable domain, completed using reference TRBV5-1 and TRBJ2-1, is KAGVTQTPRYLIKTRGQQVTLSCSPISGHRSVSWYQQTPGQGLQFLFEYFSETQRNKGNFPGRFSGRQFSNSRSEMNVSTLELGDSALYLCASSLRQGEGNEQFFGPGTRLTVL.

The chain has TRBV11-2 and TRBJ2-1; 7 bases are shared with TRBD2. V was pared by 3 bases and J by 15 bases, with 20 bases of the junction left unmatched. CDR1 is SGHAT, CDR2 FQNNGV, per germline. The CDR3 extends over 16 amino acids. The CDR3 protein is CASSFPLGRGSRTPFF. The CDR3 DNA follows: TGTGCCAGCAGCTTTCCCCTGGGGCGGGGGTCCCGAACGCCGTTCTTC.

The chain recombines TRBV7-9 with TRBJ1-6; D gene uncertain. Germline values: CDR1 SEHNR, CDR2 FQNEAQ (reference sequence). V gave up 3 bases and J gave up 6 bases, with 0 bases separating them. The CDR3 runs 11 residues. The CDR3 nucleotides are TGTGCCAGCAGCTTTAATTCACCCCTCCACTTT. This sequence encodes CASSFNSPLHF.

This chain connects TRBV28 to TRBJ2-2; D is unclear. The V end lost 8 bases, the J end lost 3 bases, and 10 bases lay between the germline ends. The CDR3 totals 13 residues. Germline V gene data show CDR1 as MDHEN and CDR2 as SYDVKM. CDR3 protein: CASYRADTGELFF. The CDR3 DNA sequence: TGTGCCAGCTACCGGGCAGACACCGGGGAGCTGTTTTTT.

Here the CDR3 reads CASSLGFDRTYEQYF. CDR3 sequence (DNA): TGTGCCAGCAGCTTAGGGTTCGACAGAACCTACGAGCAGTACTTC. This chain links TRBV7-6 with TRBJ2-7, with D perhaps TRBD1 (5 bases). CDR3 length equals 15 residues. Trimming shortened V by 1 base and J by 2 bases, and 12 bases separated the two germline ends. Germline lookup yields CDR1 SGHVS and CDR2 FNYEAQ. The complete variable domain, with remaining parts taken from reference TRBV7-6 and TRBJ2-7, reads GAGVSQSPRYKVTKRGQDVALRCDPISGHVSLYWYRQALGQGPEFLTYFNYEAQQDKSGLPNDRFSAERPEGSISTLTIQRTEQRDSAMYRCASSLGFDRTYEQYFGPGTRLTVT.

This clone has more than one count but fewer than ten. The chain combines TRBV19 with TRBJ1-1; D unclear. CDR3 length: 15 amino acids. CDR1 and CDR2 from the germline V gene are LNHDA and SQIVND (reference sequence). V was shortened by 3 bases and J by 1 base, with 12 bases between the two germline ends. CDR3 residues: CASSITNFGNTEAFF. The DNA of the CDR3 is TGTGCCAGTAGTATTACTAACTTTGGGAACACTGAAGCTTTCTTT. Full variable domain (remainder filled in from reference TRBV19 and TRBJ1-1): DGGITQSPKYLFRKEGQNVTLSCEQNLNHDAMYWYRQDPGQGLRLIYYSQIVNDFQKGDIAEGYSVSREKKESFPLTVTSAQKNPTAFYLCASSITNFGNTEAFFGQGTRLTVV.

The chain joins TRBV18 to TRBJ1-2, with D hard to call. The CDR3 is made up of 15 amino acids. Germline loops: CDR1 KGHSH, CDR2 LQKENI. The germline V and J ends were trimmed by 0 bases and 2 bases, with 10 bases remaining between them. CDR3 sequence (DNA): TGTGCCAGCTCACCACCGCCCCATGTCAACTATGGCTACACCTTC. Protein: CASSPPPHVNYGYTF.

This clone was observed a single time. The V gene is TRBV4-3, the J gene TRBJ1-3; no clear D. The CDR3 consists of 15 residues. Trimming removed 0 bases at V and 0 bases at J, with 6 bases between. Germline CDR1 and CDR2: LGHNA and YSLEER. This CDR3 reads CASSQDPSSGNTIYF. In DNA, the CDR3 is TGCGCCAGCAGCCAAGACCCGAGCTCTGGAAACACCATATATTTT.

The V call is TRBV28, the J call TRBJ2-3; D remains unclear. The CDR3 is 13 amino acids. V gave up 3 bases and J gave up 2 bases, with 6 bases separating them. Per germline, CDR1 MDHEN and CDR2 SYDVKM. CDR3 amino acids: CASSFSDTDTQYF. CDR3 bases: TGTGCCAGCAGTTTCAGCGACACAGATACGCAGTATTTT.

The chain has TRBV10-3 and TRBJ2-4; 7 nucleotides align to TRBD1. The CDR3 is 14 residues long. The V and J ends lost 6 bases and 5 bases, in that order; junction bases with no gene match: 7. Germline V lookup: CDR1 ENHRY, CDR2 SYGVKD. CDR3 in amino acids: CAISRQGQQNIQYF. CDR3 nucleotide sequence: TGTGCCATCAGCCGCCAGGGACAGCAAAACATTCAGTACTTC.

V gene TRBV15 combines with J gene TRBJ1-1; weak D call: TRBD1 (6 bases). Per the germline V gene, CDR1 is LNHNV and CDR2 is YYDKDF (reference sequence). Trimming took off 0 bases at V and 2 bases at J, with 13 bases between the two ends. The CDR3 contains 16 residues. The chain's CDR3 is CATSRDQGTHNTEAFF. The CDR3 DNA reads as TGTGCCACCAGCAGAGACCAGGGGACCCATAACACTGAAGCTTTCTTT.

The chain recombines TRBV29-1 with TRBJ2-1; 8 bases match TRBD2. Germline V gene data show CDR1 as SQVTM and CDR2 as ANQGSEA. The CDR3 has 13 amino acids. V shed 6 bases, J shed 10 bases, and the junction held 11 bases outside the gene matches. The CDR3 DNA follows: TGCAGCGTCGGTCGTGGGCGGGAGGCCGAGCAGTTCTTC. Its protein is CSVGRGREAEQFF.

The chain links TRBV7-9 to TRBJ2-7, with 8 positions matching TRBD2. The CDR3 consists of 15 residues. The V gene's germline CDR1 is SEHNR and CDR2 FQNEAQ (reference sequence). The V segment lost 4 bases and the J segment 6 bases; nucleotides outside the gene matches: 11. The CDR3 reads CASSSALAGSSEQYF. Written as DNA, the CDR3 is TGTGCCAGCAGCTCTGCCCTAGCGGGTTCATCCGAGCAGTACTTC.

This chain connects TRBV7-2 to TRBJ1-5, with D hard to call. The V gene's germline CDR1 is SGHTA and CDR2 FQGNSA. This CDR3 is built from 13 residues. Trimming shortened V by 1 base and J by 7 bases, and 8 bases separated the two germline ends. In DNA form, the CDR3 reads TGTGCCAGCAGCTTAGGACGAAGGCAGCCCCAGCATTTT. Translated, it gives CASSLGRRQPQHF.

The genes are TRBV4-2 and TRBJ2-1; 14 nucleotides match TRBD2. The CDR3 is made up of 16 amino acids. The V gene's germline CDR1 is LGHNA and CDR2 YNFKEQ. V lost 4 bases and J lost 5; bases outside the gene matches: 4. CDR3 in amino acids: CASSLEGLAGDNEQFF. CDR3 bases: TGTGCCAGCAGCCTAGAGGGACTAGCGGGGGACAATGAGCAGTTCTTC.

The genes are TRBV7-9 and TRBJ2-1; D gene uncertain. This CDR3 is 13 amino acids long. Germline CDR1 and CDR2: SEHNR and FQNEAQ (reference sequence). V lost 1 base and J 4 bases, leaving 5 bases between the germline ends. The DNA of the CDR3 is TGTGCCAGCAGCTTAGATAGTTACAATGAGCAGTTCTTC. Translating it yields CASSLDSYNEQFF.

For the CDR3, the DNA is TGCGCCAGCAGCTTGGGGTCAGGGGATTCACCCCTCCACTTT. Translating it yields CASSLGSGDSPLHF. V usage is TRBV5-1 and J usage is TRBJ1-6, with TRBD1 as a possible D gene (6 bases). The V end was cut by 0 bases, the J end by 8 bases, with 9 bases between. The V gene's germline CDR1 is SGHRS and CDR2 YFSETQ. This CDR3 comprises 14 residues.

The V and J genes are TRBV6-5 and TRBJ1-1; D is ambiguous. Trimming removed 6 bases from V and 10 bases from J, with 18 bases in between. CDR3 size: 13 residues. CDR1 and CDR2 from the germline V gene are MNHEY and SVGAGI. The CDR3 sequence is CASSTTTFMRAFF. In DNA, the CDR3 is TGTGCCAGCAGCACAACCACATTCATGCGAGCTTTCTTT.